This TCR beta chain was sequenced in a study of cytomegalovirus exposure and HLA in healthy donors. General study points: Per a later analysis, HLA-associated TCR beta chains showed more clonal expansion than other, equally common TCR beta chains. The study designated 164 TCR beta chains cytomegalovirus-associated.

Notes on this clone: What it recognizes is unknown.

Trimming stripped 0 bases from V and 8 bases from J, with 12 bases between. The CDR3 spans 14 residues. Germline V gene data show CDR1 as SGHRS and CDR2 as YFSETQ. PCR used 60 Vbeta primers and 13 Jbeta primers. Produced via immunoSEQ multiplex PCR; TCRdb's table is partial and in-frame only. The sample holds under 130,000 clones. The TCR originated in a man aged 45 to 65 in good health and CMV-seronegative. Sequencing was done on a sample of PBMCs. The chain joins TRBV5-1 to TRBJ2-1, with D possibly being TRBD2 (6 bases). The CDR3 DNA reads TGCGCCAGCAGCTTGGAAACGGAGGGCGATGAGCAGTTCTTC. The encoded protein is CASSLETEGDEQFF.